What follows are 18 T cell receptor beta chains derived from one specimen sequenced in a study of Ad26.COV2.S vaccination and SARS-CoV-2 variants. The repertoire was sequenced with immunoSEQ multiplex PCR; TCRdb's copy has only in-frame clones and lacks some. The sample holds hundreds of thousands of clones; approximately 88% are singletons and the top ten take roughly 1.5%. Treatment of the sample: about 20 received Ad26.COV2.S at low or high dose, single or two shots; several received placebo; per-sample allocation not given. Collection of samples fell on day 63 after the first vaccine or placebo injection. Sequenced here: peripheral blood, sampled in a trial of Ad26.COV2.S vaccine versus placebo. These receptors came from a person aged 18-60 years who received the Ad26.COV2.S COVID-19 vaccine or a placebo.

This chain connects TRBV5-6 to TRBJ1-2; perhaps TRBD1 as D (5 bases). Trimming removed 3 bases from V and 8 bases from J, with 17 bases in between. Germline V lookup: CDR1 SGHDT, CDR2 YYEEEE. This CDR3 has 14 amino acids. CDR3 in amino acids: CASSSGLMARGYTF. The CDR3 nucleotides are TGTGCCAGCAGCTCGGGACTTATGGCGCGAGGCTACACCTTC. Variable domain in full (rest from reference TRBV5-6 and TRBJ1-2): DAGVTQSPTHLIKTRGQQVTLRCSPKSGHDTVSWYQQALGQGPQFIFQYYEEEERQRGNFPDRFSGHQFPNYSSELNVNALLLGDSALYLCASSSGLMARGYTFGSGTRLTVV.

This chain links TRBV18 with TRBJ2-1; TRBD1 is a possible D gene (6 bases). CDR1 is KGHSH, CDR2 LQKENI, per germline. The CDR3 runs 11 residues. The V end lost 6 bases, the J end lost 10 bases, and 10 bases lay between the germline ends. Here the CDR3 reads CASSPGVEQFF. The CDR3 DNA sequence: TGTGCCAGCTCCCCAGGGGTCGAGCAGTTCTTC.

The CDR3 bases are TGTGCCAGCAGTTACGGGGACAGGCAAAACTATGGCTACACCTTC. Protein sequence: CASSYGDRQNYGYTF. The rearrangement joins TRBV6-6 to TRBJ1-2; 8 bases match TRBD1. Trimming cost V 2 bases and J 2 bases; bases outside gene matches: 4. The CDR3 is 15 amino acids. From germline, CDR1 is MNHNY and CDR2 SVGAGI (reference sequence).

J is TRBJ2-3 and V is TRBV5-4, with 7 positions matching TRBD2. The germline V gene has CDR1 SGHNT and CDR2 YYREEE (reference sequence). The CDR3 length is 14 residues. The J segment lost 4 bases and the V segment lost 0 bases, leaving 2 bases of the junction unmatched. CDR3 loop: CASSLGLAADTQYF. CDR3 sequence (DNA): TGTGCCAGCAGCTTGGGACTAGCTGCAGATACGCAGTATTTT.

The chain employs TRBV10-1 and TRBJ2-3, with TRBD2 matching 10 bases. The germline V gene has CDR1 WNHNN and CDR2 SYGVQD (reference sequence). This CDR3 is 16 amino acids long. Germline trimming cut 3 bases from V and 2 bases from J; bases unmatched to any gene: 5. The CDR3 protein is CASSDGTSGATDTQYF. The DNA for the CDR3 is TGCGCCAGCAGTGACGGAACTAGCGGGGCCACAGATACGCAGTATTTT.

This chain joins TRBV12-3 or TRBV12-4 and TRBJ2-1; TRBD2 might be the D (5 bases). Between the trimmed V and J ends, which lost 4 bases and 4 bases, there was a span of 8 bases. The CDR3 is 13 residues long. The CDR3 protein is CASSSDWYNEQFF. CDR3 bases: TGTGCCAGCAGTTCGGACTGGTACAATGAGCAGTTCTTC.

This clone has just one count. Within the sample, other DNA sequences also encode this same CDR3. The chain links TRBV6-6 to TRBJ1-1; maybe TRBD1 (6 bases). The CDR3 contains 14 residues. Germline V lookup: CDR1 MNHNY, CDR2 SVGAGI (reference sequence). The V end was cut by 5 bases, the J end by 2 bases, with 12 bases between. CDR3 sequence (DNA): TGTGCCAGCAGTCCCCCGACAGGAAACACTGAAGCTTTCTTT. This encodes CASSPPTGNTEAFF.

The rearrangement uses TRBV15 and TRBJ2-7; 8 bases agree with TRBD1. This CDR3 contains 14 residues. Germline CDR1 and CDR2: LNHNV and YYDKDF (reference sequence). The V segment lost 4 bases and the J segment 2 bases; nucleotides outside the gene matches: 4. As DNA, the CDR3 is TGTGCCACCAGCACACAGGGGGGACCCTACGAGCAGTACTTC. It codes for CATSTQGGPYEQYF.

The V gene is TRBV7-2, the J gene TRBJ2-4; the match to TRBD1 covers 9 bases. The CDR3 extends over 14 amino acids. Germline lookup yields CDR1 SGHTA and CDR2 FQGNSA. Losses at the gene ends were 4 bases for V and 8 bases for J; bases not matched to a gene: 6. CDR3 amino acids: CASSSTGGPDIQYF. CDR3 DNA: TGTGCCAGCAGCTCTACAGGGGGCCCGGACATTCAGTACTTC.

The chain recombines TRBV24-1 with TRBJ2-5; 8 nucleotides agree with TRBD1. There are 16 residues in the CDR3. V lost 2 bases to trimming and J lost 5 bases; unmatched junction nucleotides: 9. Germline assignment: CDR1 KGHDR and CDR2 SFDVKD. For the CDR3, the DNA is TGTGCCACCAGTGATTGGTCTGCAGGGGGCGCGGAGACCCAGTACTTC. As protein: CATSDWSAGGAETQYF.

The chain has TRBV4-2 and TRBJ2-2; TRBD2 matches at 7 bases. Losses at the gene ends were 1 base for V and 6 bases for J; bases not matched to a gene: 8. The germline gives CDR1 LGHNA, CDR2 YNFKEQ. The CDR3 length is 16 residues. CDR3 amino acids: CASSQASGVIPGELFF. DNA for the CDR3: TGTGCCAGCAGCCAAGCCAGCGGGGTAATCCCCGGGGAGCTGTTTTTT.

This clone came up once. The chain uses TRBV7-8 and TRBJ1-2; weak D call: TRBD1 (6 bases). The length of the CDR3 is 16 residues. V lost 1 base and J 1 base, leaving 13 bases between the germline ends. Germline V gene data show CDR1 as SGHVS and CDR2 as FQNEAQ. The CDR3 sequence is CASSLGGQGLNYGYTF. The CDR3 DNA follows: TGTGCCAGCAGCTTAGGGGGGCAGGGGCTTAACTATGGCTACACCTTC.

The gene calls are TRBV4-3 and TRBJ2-1, with 8 bases that match TRBD2. This CDR3 is built from 15 residues. Looked up from germline, CDR1 is LGHNA and CDR2 is YSLEER. V gave up 5 bases and J gave up 2 bases; unmatched junction bases: 5. The CDR3 nucleotides are TGCGCCAGCAGCGATAGCGGGGCTACCTACAATGAGCAGTTCTTC. It specifies CASSDSGATYNEQFF.

The chain has TRBV2 and TRBJ2-7; TRBD2 matches 7 bases. The CDR3 spans 13 residues. Germline V lookup: CDR1 SNHLY, CDR2 FYNNEI. V was pared by 7 bases and J by 5 bases, with 8 bases of the junction left unmatched. The CDR3 spells CASTVAGADEQYF. CDR3 sequence (DNA): TGTGCCAGCACCGTAGCGGGCGCGGACGAGCAGTACTTC.

V gene TRBV7-2 combines with J gene TRBJ2-5; TRBD2 matches at 7 bases. From germline, CDR1 is SGHTA and CDR2 FQGNSA. The CDR3 extends over 14 amino acids. V shed 3 bases and J 6 bases; nucleotides not matched to a gene: 7. In DNA form, the CDR3 reads TGTGCCAGCAGCTTTGTGGGAGGGGCTCAGACCCAGTACTTC. Encoded protein: CASSFVGGAQTQYF.

The chain joins TRBV5-4 to TRBJ2-1; D gene uncertain. V was shortened by 0 bases and J by 5 bases, with 12 bases between the two germline ends. The CDR3 consists of 15 residues. Germline CDR1 reads SGHNT; CDR2 reads YYREEE (reference sequence). CDR3 nucleotide sequence: TGTGCCAGCAGCTTGGACTATACACACAACAATGAGCAGTTCTTC. Its translation: CASSLDYTHNNEQFF.

V gene TRBV19 combines with J gene TRBJ1-5, with TRBD1 identical over 9 bases. CDR3 size: 12 residues. V dropped 5 bases and J dropped 9; count of bases not matched to a gene: 2. Germline V CDR1 and CDR2: LNHDA, SQIVND (reference sequence). Here the CDR3 DNA reads TGTGCCAGTAGTCCGGACAGGGGGCCCCAGCATTTT. This gives the protein CASSPDRGPQHF.

In DNA form, the CDR3 reads TGCGCCAGCAGCCACCGGGACCCCAGCTACGAGCAGTACTTC. This translates into CASSHRDPSYEQYF. V gene TRBV5-1 combines with J gene TRBJ2-7; D is perhaps TRBD1 or TRBD2 (5 bases each). The CDR3 contains 14 residues. CDR1 is SGHRS and CDR2 is YFSETQ in the germline V gene. Trimming took off 4 bases at V and 3 bases at J, with 14 bases between the two ends.